This TCR beta chain was identified during a study of CD8+CD57+ T cells in acquired aplastic anemia. Turning to the study itself: Mean DNA quantity obtained from sorted CD4+ and CD8+ cells was approximately 3 ug.

After removal of 4 bases from V and 7 bases from J, the junction contained 21 bases not matched to a gene. CDR1 SGHAT and CDR2 FQDESV come from the germline V gene (reference sequence). The CDR3 is 18 amino acids. Patients selected for sequencing had displayed CD8+CD57+ cell expansion by flow cytometry. Profiling of TCR beta VDJ combinations and CDR3 sequences used genomic DNA as template. One entry per CDR3 protein, called by TCRdb with MiXCR from the reads. The sample contains 200,000 or so distinct CDR3 sequences, roughly half of which appear only once. The sequencing input was sorted CD4+, CD8+, or CD8+CD57+ T cells (not recorded which) from PBMCs. This TCR came from a human donor with aplastic anemia. The chain joins TRBV11-1 to TRBJ2-7; 8 bases match TRBD1. The chain's CDR3 is CASSSNHLRTGQYGEQYF. DNA for the CDR3: TGTGCCAGCAGCTCCAATCACCTTCGGACAGGGCAGTATGGGGAGCAGTACTTC.